These 18 T cell receptor beta chains share one sample of origin, sequenced in a study of blood T cells in healthy people across ages. Then a second PCR, running roughly 7 to 11 cycles, was carried out with a sample-barcoded 5' primer and a J-beta primer mix. TCRdb re-called the 5' RACE reads through MiXCR, storing one row per CDR3 protein. This sample has roughly 1.5 million distinct CDR3 sequences, with 42% found just once. Sequencing was done on a sample of blood. These receptors came from a woman under 30 in good health.

The chain combines TRBV6-5 with TRBJ2-3; 12 nucleotides line up with TRBD2. J gave up 2 bases and V 0 bases, and 6 bases lay outside the gene matches. This CDR3 comprises 18 residues. Germline V gene data show CDR1 as MNHEY and CDR2 as SVGAGI. CDR3: CASSYSSGLAGNTDTQYF. DNA for the CDR3: TGTGCCAGCAGTTACTCCTCCGGACTAGCGGGAAACACAGATACGCAGTATTTT.

On this clonotype: Being one base from a much bigger clone, this may be a read error. V gene TRBV12-3 or TRBV12-4 combines with J gene TRBJ2-3, with TRBD2 matching 10 bases. The CDR3 has 17 residues. J was trimmed by 3 bases and V by 6 bases; bases with no gene match: 12. For the CDR3, the DNA is TGTGCCAGCAGATTCCCCCCTCTAGCGGGGGAAACAGATACGCAGTATTTT. This codes for CASRFPPLAGETDTQYF.

This chain connects TRBV29-1 to TRBJ2-3; D is undetermined. The CDR3 covers 13 residues. In germline, CDR1 is SQVTM, CDR2 ANQGSEA. Trimming took off 4 bases at V and 1 base at J, with 9 bases between the two ends. CDR3 amino acids: CSVAHTRTDTQYF. Here the CDR3 DNA reads TGCAGCGTTGCCCACACTCGCACAGATACGCAGTATTTT.

CDR3 region: CASSLVFRETYGYTF. CDR3 DNA: TGTGCCAGCAGCTTAGTTTTCAGGGAAACCTATGGCTACACCTTC. V usage is TRBV7-9 and J usage is TRBJ1-2, with D maybe TRBD1 (5 bases). Trimming took 1 base from V and 4 from J, leaving 13 bases between them. The CDR3 runs to 15 residues. Germline loops: CDR1 SEHNR, CDR2 FQNEAQ (reference sequence).

The V call is TRBV5-1, the J call TRBJ2-1; 12 bases align to TRBD2. Per germline, CDR1 SGHRS and CDR2 YFSETQ. CDR3 length: 17 residues. V was clipped by 4 bases and J by 9 bases; unmatched bases: 14. CDR3 DNA: TGCGCCAGCAGCAGCGTCACCCCACTAGCGGGAGGTGGTGAGCAGTTCTTC. It yields the protein CASSSVTPLAGGGEQFF.

The chain joins TRBV6-1 to TRBJ2-5; TRBD1 might be the D (5 bases). Gene TRBJ2-7 matches the end of the DNA better, so the J call may be wrong. This CDR3 is 17 amino acids long. Germline assignment: CDR1 MNHNS and CDR2 SASEGT. Here the CDR3 DNA reads TGTGCCAGCAGTGAAGCGCGTGGGCAGGGAAGCTCCTACGAGCAGTACTTC. It specifies CASSEARGQGSSYEQYF.

The rearrangement links TRBV15 to TRBJ2-7; D remains ambiguous. CDR1 LNHNV and CDR2 YYDKDF come from the germline V gene (reference sequence). The CDR3 has 15 residues. Trimming took off 1 base at V and 0 bases at J, with 10 bases between the two ends. The CDR3 DNA reads as TGTGCCACCAGCAGAGTGTTGGAGAGCTCCTACGAGCAGTACTTC. It is translated as CATSRVLESSYEQYF.

This chain connects TRBV15 to TRBJ1-2; D remains ambiguous. V lost 0 bases to trimming and J lost 8 bases, with 19 bases between them. Germline lookup yields CDR1 LNHNV and CDR2 YYDKDF (reference sequence). CDR3 length: 16 amino acids. The CDR3 bases are TGTGCCACCAGCAGAGAGGATCCAGATGGGTTGGGAGGCTACACCTTC. It is translated as CATSREDPDGLGGYTF.

V usage is TRBV7-2 and J usage is TRBJ2-7; D call uncertain. From germline, CDR1 is SGHTA and CDR2 FQGNSA. The CDR3 totals 14 residues. V lost 5 bases, J lost 3 bases, and 14 bases lay in between. CDR3 coding DNA: TGTGCCAGCAGCACCCGACCTGGGCTCTACGAGCAGTACTTC. Translated: CASSTRPGLYEQYF.

The CDR3 loop reads CASTRSGTGVIYEQYF. In DNA, the CDR3 is TGCGCCAGCACACGATCCGGGACAGGGGTAATCTACGAGCAGTACTTC. This chain uses TRBV5-1 with TRBJ2-7; 10 bases map to TRBD1. Germline CDR1 and CDR2: SGHRS and YFSETQ. The CDR3 contains 16 residues. V lost 6 bases and J lost 3; bases outside the gene matches: 12.

The V gene is TRBV28, the J gene TRBJ1-6; D uncertain. The germline gives CDR1 MDHEN, CDR2 SYDVKM. This CDR3 region has 16 residues. Trimming pared 10 bases from V and 0 bases from J, leaving 16 bases between. In nucleotides, the CDR3 is TGTGCCACCAGGAAGGAGCTTCACTCCTATAATTCACCCCTCCACTTT. Its translation is CATRKELHSYNSPLHF.

This clonotype has a single count. The V and J genes are TRBV7-2 and TRBJ2-1, with TRBD2 matching 11 bases. CDR3 size: 16 residues. Germline trimming cut 4 bases from V and 13 bases from J; bases unmatched to any gene: 15. Germline V lookup: CDR1 SGHTA, CDR2 FQGNSA. The CDR3 protein is CASSSSGGSGRARQFF. The CDR3 DNA reads as TGTGCCAGCAGCTCATCCGGGGGTAGCGGGAGGGCCCGACAGTTCTTC. The entire variable domain, with the rest obtained from reference TRBV7-2 and TRBJ2-1, is as follows: GAGVSQSPSNKVTEKGKDVELRCDPISGHTALYWYRQSLGQGLEFLIYFQGNSAPDKSGLPSDRFSAERTGGSVSTLTIQRTQQEDSAVYLCASSSSGGSGRARQFFGPGTRLTVL.

The chain links TRBV20-1 to TRBJ1-2, with 7 positions matching TRBD1. This CDR3 region has 14 residues. CDR1 is DFQATT, CDR2 SNEGSKA, per germline (reference sequence). With 6 bases clipped from V and 4 bases from J, the junction kept 11 bases outside the gene matches. The chain's CDR3 is CSAQGGSIAYGYTF. DNA for the CDR3: TGCAGTGCCCAGGGGGGCTCTATAGCCTATGGCTACACCTTC.

This clonotype was counted between two and nine times. The V call is TRBV9, the J call TRBJ2-1; 8 nucleotides align to TRBD2. V shed 0 bases and J 5 bases; nucleotides not matched to a gene: 7. The CDR3 contains 16 residues. Germline V gene lookup returns CDR1 SGDLS and CDR2 YYNGEE. CDR3 in amino acids: CASSVVSRGGNNEQFF. CDR3 nucleotides: TGTGCCAGCAGCGTAGTAAGTCGGGGGGGCAACAATGAGCAGTTCTTC.

V usage is TRBV7-6 and J usage is TRBJ2-1, with 7 nucleotides matching TRBD2. Looked up from germline, CDR1 is SGHVS and CDR2 is FNYEAQ. The CDR3 covers 16 residues. After removal of 5 bases from V and 7 bases from J, the junction contained 14 bases not matched to a gene. The CDR3 here is CASSHTSDTPVNEQFF. The CDR3 DNA reads as TGTGCCAGCAGCCATACTAGCGACACCCCGGTAAATGAGCAGTTCTTC. Complete variable domain (other parts from reference TRBV7-6 and TRBJ2-1): GAGVSQSPRYKVTKRGQDVALRCDPISGHVSLYWYRQALGQGPEFLTYFNYEAQQDKSGLPNDRFSAERPEGSISTLTIQRTEQRDSAMYRCASSHTSDTPVNEQFFGPGTRLTVL.

About this clonotype: This CDR3 is missing its conserved last phenylalanine or tryptophan, likely due to a read error. The J gene is TRBJ2-4, the V gene TRBV20-1; D could derive from TRBD1 or TRBD2 (5 bases each). The germline gives CDR1 DFQATT, CDR2 SNEGSKA (reference sequence). The CDR3 runs to 15 residues. V was cut by 3 bases and J by 6 bases, with 18 bases left in between. The CDR3 protein is CSARELRSGLNIQYS. The CDR3, as DNA: TGCAGTGCTAGGGAACTAAGGTCGGGGCTAAACATTCAGTACTCC.

The chain recombines TRBV7-8 with TRBJ1-5; 7 bases map to TRBD1. This CDR3 comprises 16 residues. The J segment lost 0 bases and the V segment lost 1 base, leaving 3 bases of the junction unmatched. Germline CDR1 SGHVS, CDR2 FQNEAQ. CDR3 sequence (DNA): TGTGCCAGCAGCTTAGAGGGGGCGAATAGCAATCAGCCCCAGCATTTT. It translates to CASSLEGANSNQPQHF.

The rearrangement joins TRBV7-2 to TRBJ2-4; 11 bases fit TRBD2. J lost 2 bases, V lost 6 bases, and 9 bases had no gene match. The CDR3 contains 17 residues. Germline assignment: CDR1 SGHTA and CDR2 FQGNSA. CDR3 in amino acids: CASSFSGRAVSKNIQYF. DNA for the CDR3: TGTGCCAGCAGTTTTAGCGGGAGGGCCGTCTCCAAAAACATTCAGTACTTC.